This TCR beta chain was sequenced in a study of beta chain features in type 1 diabetes. General study findings and limits: At VDJ recombination sites, type 1 diabetes patients had fewer insertions and more deleted nucleotides. The study found moderately but significantly shorter TCRB CDR3s in all four CD4+ subsets of Type 1 diabetes patients.

The entirety of the isolated RNA underwent reverse transcription, so expressed TCRB transcripts were sequenced. Clones were read by immunoSEQ multiplex PCR, and TCRdb kept only the in-frame ones, dropping some. Among over 150,000 clones listed, around 8% were seen once. Turning to this clone: Its antigen remains unidentified.

The CDR3 contains 15 residues. The V gene end was trimmed by 0 bases and the J gene end by 5 bases; junction bases not matched to a gene: 7. Germline CDR1 is GTSNPN and CDR2 is SVGIG (reference sequence). Via CD45RO/CCR7/CD25/CD127/CD95/CD27, cells of the CD4+ naive, central memory, regulatory and stem cell-like memory subsets were sorted. This TCR derives from a man younger than 30 in good health. Material for sequencing was central memory CD4+ T cells from blood. The V call is TRBV30, the J call TRBJ2-5; 9 nucleotides match TRBD2. The CDR3 nucleotides are TGTGCCTGGAGTGTAGGGCTAGCGGGACAGGAGACCCAGTACTTC. Encoded protein: CAWSVGLAGQETQYF. Complete variable domain (other parts from reference TRBV30 and TRBJ2-5): SQTIHQWPATLVQPVGSPLSLECTVEGTSNPNLYWYRQAAGRGLQLLFYSVGIGQISSEVPQNLSASRPQDRQFILSSKKLLLSDSGFYLCAWSVGLAGQETQYFGPGTRLLVL.